This entry concerns a single TCR beta chain. What it binds is not known. The entry originates in a study of T cells in Graves' hyperthyroidism and ophthalmopathy. Study-wide background: Peripheral blood sampling occurred at initial diagnosis, before any treatment.

This CDR3 region has 20 residues. Germline lookup yields CDR1 DFQATT and CDR2 SNEGSKA (reference sequence). The J segment lost 5 bases and the V segment lost 2 bases, leaving 22 bases of the junction unmatched. The CDR3 regions of TCR beta were amplified from RNA transcripts. Using the HTBI primer set, a first-round RT-PCR was run on the TCR CDR3. One entry per CDR3 protein results from TCRdb running MiXCR on the multiplex PCR reads. The repertoire has more than 300,000 distinct CDR3 sequences, 17% of them found once; the top ten carry 30% to 35%. Study-wide results and caveats: Most clonotypes that expanded in the thyroid above 0.001 also showed up in blood. Ophthalmopathy onset followed model prediction by a median about six months.

Newly diagnosed hyperthyroidism patients aged 18 to 65 years had disease lasting under 2 months. The sample comprised blood. This chain joins TRBV20-1 and TRBJ2-1; 9 positions match TRBD2. The source is a woman aged 25 to 39 with Graves' hyperthyroidism that later progressed to Graves' ophthalmopathy. The CDR3 loop is CSARPLVERGDLRTNNEQFF. For the CDR3, the DNA is TGCAGTGCTAGACCCTTGGTTGAGCGGGGGGACCTTAGAACCAACAATGAGCAGTTCTTC.